This T cell receptor (beta chain) is drawn from a study of cytomegalovirus exposure and HLA in healthy donors. Use of 60 Vbeta and 13 Jbeta primers characterized the PCR. Data came from immunoSEQ multiplex PCR; TCRdb stores just in-frame clones and leaves some out. The profile shows some 170,000 clones, around three quarters of them singletons. Study findings and constraints: Per a later analysis, HLA-associated TCR beta chains showed more clonal expansion than other, equally common TCR beta chains. Presence/absence analysis assumed near-uniform sequencing depth across donors. The authors listed roughly 150 TCR beta chains as cytomegalovirus-associated. A later analysis reported that several of the most significant clusters appeared to be linked to common viral pathogens, among them Epstein-Barr virus.

For this clone: Its antigen is still unknown.

The receptor was derived from a woman aged 40 to 50 in good health and CMV-seronegative. The sample taken for sequencing was PBMCs.

The CDR3 DNA reads as TGCGCCAGCAGAAGTGAAGGGACTAGCGGGAGGGCTACGCAGTATTTT. Protein sequence: CASRSEGTSGRATQYF. The chain employs TRBV5-1 and TRBJ2-3; 16 nucleotides match TRBD2. The CDR3 spans 16 residues. Germline V gene lookup returns CDR1 SGHRS and CDR2 YFSETQ. V gave up 5 bases and J gave up 8 bases; unmatched junction bases: 8. Variable domain in full (rest from reference TRBV5-1 and TRBJ2-3): KAGVTQTPRYLIKTRGQQVTLSCSPISGHRSVSWYQQTPGQGLQFLFEYFSETQRNKGNFPGRFSGRQFSNSRSEMNVSTLELGDSALYLCASRSEGTSGRATQYFGPGTRLTVL.